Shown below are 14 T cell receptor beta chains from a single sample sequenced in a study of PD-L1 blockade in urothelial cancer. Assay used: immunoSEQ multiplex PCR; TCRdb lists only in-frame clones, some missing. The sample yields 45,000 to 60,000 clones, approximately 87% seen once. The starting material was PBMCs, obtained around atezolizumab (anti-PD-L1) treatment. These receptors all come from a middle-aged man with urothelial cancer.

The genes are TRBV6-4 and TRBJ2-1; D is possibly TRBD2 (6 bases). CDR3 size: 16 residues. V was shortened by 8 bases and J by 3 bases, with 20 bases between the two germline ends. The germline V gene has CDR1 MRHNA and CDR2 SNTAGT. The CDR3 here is CASPSGGGRVYNEQFF. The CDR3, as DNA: TGTGCCAGCCCATCGGGTGGGGGGAGAGTCTACAATGAGCAGTTCTTC.

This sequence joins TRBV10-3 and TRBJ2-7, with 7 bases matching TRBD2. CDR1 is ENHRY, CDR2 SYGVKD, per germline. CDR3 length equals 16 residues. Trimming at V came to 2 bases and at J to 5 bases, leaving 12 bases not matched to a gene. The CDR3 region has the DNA TGTGCCATCAGTGAGCCCTACGCGGGAGCGGATCACGAGCAGTACTTC. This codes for CAISEPYAGADHEQYF.

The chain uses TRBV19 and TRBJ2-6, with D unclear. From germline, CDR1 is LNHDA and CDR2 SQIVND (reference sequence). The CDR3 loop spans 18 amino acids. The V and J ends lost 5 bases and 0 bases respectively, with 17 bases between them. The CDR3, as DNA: TGTGCCAGTAGTCCCCGGGTTTCGAGGCCCTCTGGGGCCAACGTCCTGACTTTC. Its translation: CASSPRVSRPSGANVLTF. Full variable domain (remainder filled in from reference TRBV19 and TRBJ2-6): DGGITQSPKYLFRKEGQNVTLSCEQNLNHDAMYWYRQDPGQGLRLIYYSQIVNDFQKGDIAEGYSVSREKKESFPLTVTSAQKNPTAFYLCASSPRVSRPSGANVLTFGAGSRLTVL.

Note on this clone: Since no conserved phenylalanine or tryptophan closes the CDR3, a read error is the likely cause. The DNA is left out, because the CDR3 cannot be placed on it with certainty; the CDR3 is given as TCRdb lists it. CDR3 amino acids: CASSETPGGGINL. The V call is TRBV10-1, the J call TRBJ1-2. The germline V gene has CDR1 WNHNN and CDR2 SYGVQD (reference sequence). The CDR3 length is 13 residues, termini included.

This CDR3 reads CASSLAADTQYF. CDR3 bases: TGTGCCAGCAGCTTGGCAGCGGATACGCAGTATTTT. The chain recombines TRBV5-6 with TRBJ2-3; D remains ambiguous. The V and J ends lost 0 bases and 6 bases respectively, with 5 bases between them. The CDR3 is 12 residues long. CDR1 is SGHDT, CDR2 YYEEEE, per germline.

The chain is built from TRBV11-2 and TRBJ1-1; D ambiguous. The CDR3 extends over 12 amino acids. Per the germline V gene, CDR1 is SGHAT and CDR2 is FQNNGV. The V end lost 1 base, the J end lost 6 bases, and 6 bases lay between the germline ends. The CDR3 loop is CASSLALAEAFF. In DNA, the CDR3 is TGTGCCAGCAGCTTAGCTCTAGCTGAAGCTTTCTTT.

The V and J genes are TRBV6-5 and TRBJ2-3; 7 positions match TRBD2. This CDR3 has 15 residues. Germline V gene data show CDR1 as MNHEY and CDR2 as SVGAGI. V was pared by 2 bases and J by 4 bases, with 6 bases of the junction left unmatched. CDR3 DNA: TGTGCCAGCAGTTACCAAGCGGGATGGGCAGATACGCAGTATTTT. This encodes CASSYQAGWADTQYF.

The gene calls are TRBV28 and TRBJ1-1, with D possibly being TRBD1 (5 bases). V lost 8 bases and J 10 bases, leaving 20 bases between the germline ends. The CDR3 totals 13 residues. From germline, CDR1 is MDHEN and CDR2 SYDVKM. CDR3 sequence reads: CASGHMQGIVAFF. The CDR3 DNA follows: TGTGCCAGCGGACACATGCAGGGTATAGTAGCTTTCTTT. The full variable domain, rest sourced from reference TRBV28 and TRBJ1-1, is DVKVTQSSRYLVKRTGEKVFLECVQDMDHENMFWYRQDPGLGLRLIYFSYDVKMKEKGDIPEGYSVSREKKERFSLILESASTNQTSMYLCASGHMQGIVAFFGQGTRLTVV.

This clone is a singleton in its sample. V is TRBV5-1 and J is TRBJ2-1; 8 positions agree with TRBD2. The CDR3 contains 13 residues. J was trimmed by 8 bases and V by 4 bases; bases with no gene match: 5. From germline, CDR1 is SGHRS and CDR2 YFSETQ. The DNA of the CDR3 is TGCGCCAGCAGCCTTAGCGGGATCGATGAGCAGTTCTTC. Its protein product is CASSLSGIDEQFF. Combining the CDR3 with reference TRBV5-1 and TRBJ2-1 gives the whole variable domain KAGVTQTPRYLIKTRGQQVTLSCSPISGHRSVSWYQQTPGQGLQFLFEYFSETQRNKGNFPGRFSGRQFSNSRSEMNVSTLELGDSALYLCASSLSGIDEQFFGPGTRLTVL.

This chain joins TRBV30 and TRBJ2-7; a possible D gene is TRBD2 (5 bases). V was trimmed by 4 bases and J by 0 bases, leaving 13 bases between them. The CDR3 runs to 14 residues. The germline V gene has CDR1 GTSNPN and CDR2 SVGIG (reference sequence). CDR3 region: CAWTKRGFSYEQYF. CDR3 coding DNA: TGTGCCTGGACCAAAAGAGGGTTCTCCTACGAGCAGTACTTC.

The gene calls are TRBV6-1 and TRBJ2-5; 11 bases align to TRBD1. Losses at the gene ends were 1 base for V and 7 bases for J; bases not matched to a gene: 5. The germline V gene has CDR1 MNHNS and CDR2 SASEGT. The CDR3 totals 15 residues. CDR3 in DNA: TGTGCCAGCAGTGAAGGGACAGGGGGCATAGGGACCCAGTACTTC. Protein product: CASSEGTGGIGTQYF.

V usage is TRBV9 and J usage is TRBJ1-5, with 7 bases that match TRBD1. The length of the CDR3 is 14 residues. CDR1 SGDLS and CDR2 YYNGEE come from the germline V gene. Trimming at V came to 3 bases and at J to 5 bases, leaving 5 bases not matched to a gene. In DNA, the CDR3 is TGTGCCAGCAGCGCCGGGACAGCTGATCAGCCCCAGCATTTT. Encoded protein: CASSAGTADQPQHF.

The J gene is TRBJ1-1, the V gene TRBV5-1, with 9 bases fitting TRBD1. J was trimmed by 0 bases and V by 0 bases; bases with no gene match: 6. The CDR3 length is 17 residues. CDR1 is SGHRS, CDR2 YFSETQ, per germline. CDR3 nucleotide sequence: TGCGCCAGCAGCTTGGGCGGGACAGGGACCATGAACACTGAAGCTTTCTTT. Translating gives CASSLGGTGTMNTEAFF.

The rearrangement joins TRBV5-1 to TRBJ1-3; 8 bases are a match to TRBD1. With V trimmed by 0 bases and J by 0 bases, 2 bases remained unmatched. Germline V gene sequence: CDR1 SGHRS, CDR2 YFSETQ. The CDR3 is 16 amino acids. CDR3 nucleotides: TGCGCCAGCAGCTTGGAAGGGACAGGCTCTGGAAACACCATATATTTT. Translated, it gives CASSLEGTGSGNTIYF.